This T cell receptor beta chain appears in the sequencing data of a study of siplizumab effects on memory and regulatory T cells. Whole-study findings and limits: Naive T cells looked more diverse than memory cells and looked like major alloresponse contributors. An assignable phenotype, naive or memory, was missing from roughly 78-96% of proliferating CD4+ or CD8+ clones.

The CDR3 extends over 12 amino acids. Germline CDR1 is MGHRA and CDR2 is YSYEKL. Trimming stripped 3 bases from V and 3 bases from J, with 5 bases between. The table lists this clone with a few counts. Its antigen is not identified. Each sample yielded approximately 9 x 10^4 assayed TCR templates. Data came from immunoSEQ multiplex PCR; TCRdb stores just in-frame clones and leaves some out. The sample holds about 72,000 clones, about 90% seen once. The V call is TRBV4-1, the J call TRBJ1-1; no clear D gene. Sequenced material: CD8+ T cells sorted from blood. The receptor was isolated from a human donor in good health. DNA for the CDR3: TGCGCCAGCAGCCACGGGGACACTGAAGCTTTCTTT. It yields the protein CASSHGDTEAFF.